This TCR beta chain was documented in a study of blood T cell repertoires in COVID-19. Study as a whole: COVID-19 samples collected from the United States, Italy and Spain covered acute and convalescent phases. Nucleic acid was either cDNA or gDNA, and it came from T cells, B-cell-depleted T cells, or PBMCs.

V dropped 3 bases and J dropped 2; count of bases not matched to a gene: 10. Germline V gives CDR1 SGHNT, CDR2 YENEEA. The CDR3 has 17 residues. In the authors' methods: It was from reference gene primer amplification that nucleated cell counts were estimated. Libraries were prepared by immunoSEQ multiplex PCR; TCRdb keeps only in-frame clonotypes and omits some of them. The V and J calls and clone size come from that table; D and trimming were worked out from the DNA. The sample contains more than 95,000 clones, around 80% of which appear only once. Sequenced sample: peripheral blood. This clonotype was sampled from a man between 70 and 80 years old with active or convalescent COVID-19. V and J are TRBV11-3 and TRBJ2-1, with 7 bases lining up with TRBD2. In nucleotides, the CDR3 is TGTGCCAGCAGCTTGGAGATCGGGACTACTGCCTACAATGAGCAGTTCTTC. This translates into CASSLEIGTTAYNEQFF.